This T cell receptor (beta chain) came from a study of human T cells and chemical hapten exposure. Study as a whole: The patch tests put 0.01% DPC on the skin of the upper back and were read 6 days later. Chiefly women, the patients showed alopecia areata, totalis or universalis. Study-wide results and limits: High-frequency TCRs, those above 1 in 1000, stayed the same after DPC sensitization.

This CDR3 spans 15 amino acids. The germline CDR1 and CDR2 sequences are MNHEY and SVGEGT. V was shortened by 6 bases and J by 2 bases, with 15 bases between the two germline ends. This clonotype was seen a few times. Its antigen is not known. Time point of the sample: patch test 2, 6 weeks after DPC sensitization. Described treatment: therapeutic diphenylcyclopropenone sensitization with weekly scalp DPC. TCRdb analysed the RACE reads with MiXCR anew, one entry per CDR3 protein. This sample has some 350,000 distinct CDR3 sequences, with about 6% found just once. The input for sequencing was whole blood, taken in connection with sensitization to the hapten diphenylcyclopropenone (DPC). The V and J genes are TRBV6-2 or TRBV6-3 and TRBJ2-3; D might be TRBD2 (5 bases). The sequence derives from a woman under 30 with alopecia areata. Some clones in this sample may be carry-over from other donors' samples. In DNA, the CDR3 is TGTGCCAGCAGAGAAACCGGGATCCACACAGATACGCAGTATTTT. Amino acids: CASRETGIHTDTQYF.